The 3 T cell receptor beta chains below all came from one sample that was sequenced in a study of shared clonotypes between healthy human individuals. The data were produced by immunoSEQ multiplex PCR, yet TCRdb's version contains in-frame clones alone and is incomplete. This sample has about 1.1 million clones, with 75% to 80% found just once. The sample comprised memory CD4+ T cells from PBMCs. Subset denoted: CD45RA-negative fraction. The source is a man in his late teens or twenties in good health. Some clones in this sample may be carry-over from other donors' samples.

The chain links TRBV4-1 to TRBJ2-5; unclear D gene. The J call may be in error: the DNA end matches TRBJ2-7 better. Germline CDR1 MGHRA, CDR2 YSYEKL. The CDR3 runs to 13 residues. In nucleotides, the CDR3 is TGCGCCAGCAGCCAAGGGTCGGGTGGCGAGCAGTACTTC. Translation: CASSQGSGGEQYF.

The chain joins TRBV5-1 to TRBJ2-6; 10 bases fit TRBD1. V lost 5 bases and J lost 0; bases outside the gene matches: 8. This CDR3 spans 18 amino acids. From germline, CDR1 is SGHRS and CDR2 YFSETQ. CDR3 amino acids: CASSLSGTGVSGANVLTF. CDR3 in DNA: TGCGCCAGCAGTCTATCCGGGACAGGGGTCTCTGGGGCCAACGTCCTGACTTTC.

The V call is TRBV11-2, the J call TRBJ1-5; TRBD1 aligns across 10 bases. V was clipped by 3 bases and J by 8 bases; unmatched bases: 7. The CDR3 has 15 residues. Germline V gene lookup returns CDR1 SGHAT and CDR2 FQNNGV. CDR3 region: CASSLTGGLGEPQHF. The CDR3 DNA is TGTGCCAGCAGCTTGACAGGGGGCCTAGGGGAGCCCCAGCATTTT.